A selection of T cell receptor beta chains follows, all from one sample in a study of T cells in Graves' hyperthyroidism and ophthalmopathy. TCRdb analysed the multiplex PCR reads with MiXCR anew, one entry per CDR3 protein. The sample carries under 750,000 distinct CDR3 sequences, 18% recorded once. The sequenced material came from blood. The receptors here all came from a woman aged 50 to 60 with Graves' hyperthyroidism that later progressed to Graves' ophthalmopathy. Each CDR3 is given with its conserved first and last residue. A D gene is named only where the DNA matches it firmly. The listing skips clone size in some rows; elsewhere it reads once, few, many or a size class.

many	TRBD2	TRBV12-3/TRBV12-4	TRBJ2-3	CASSLGLAGSTDTQYF	TGTGCCAGCAGCTTGGGACTAGCGGGGAGCACAGATACGCAGTATTTT
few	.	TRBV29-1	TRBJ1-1	CSAFGLEAFF	TGCAGCGCCTTCGGGCTGGAAGCTTTCTTT
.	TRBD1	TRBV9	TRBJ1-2	CASSDNRGPYGYTF	TGTGCCAGCAGCGACAACAGGGGGCCCTATGGCTACACCTTC
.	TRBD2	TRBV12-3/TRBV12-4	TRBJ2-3	CAGSPLASTDTQYF	TGTGCCGGCAGCCCACTAGCGAGCACAGATACGCAGTATTTT
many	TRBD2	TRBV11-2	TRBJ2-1	CASSFHSGAIYNEQFF	TGTGCCAGCAGCTTCCATAGCGGGGCGATCTACAATGAGCAGTTCTTC
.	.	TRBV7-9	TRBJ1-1	CASSLLPGIMNIEAFF	TGTGCCAGCAGCTTATTGCCAGGGATAATGAACATTGAAGCTTTCTTT
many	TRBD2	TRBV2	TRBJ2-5	CASSYGLAGTRTQETQYF	TGTGCCAGCAGCTATGGACTAGCGGGGACCCGAACCCAAGAGACCCAGTACTTC
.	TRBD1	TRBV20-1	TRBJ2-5	CSAERTGVETQYF	TGCAGTGCCGAAAGGACAGGGGTGGAGACCCAGTACTTC
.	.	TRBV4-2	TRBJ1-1	CASSIQDTEAFF	TGTGCCAGCAGCATTCAGGACACTGAAGCTTTCTTT
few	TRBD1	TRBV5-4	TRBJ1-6	CASSLDSTGAYNSPLHF	TGTGCCAGCAGCTTGGATTCGACAGGGGCGTATAATTCACCCCTCCACTTT
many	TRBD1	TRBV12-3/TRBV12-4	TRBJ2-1	CASRGTGDEQFF	TGTGCCAGCAGGGGGACAGGGGATGAGCAGTTCTTC
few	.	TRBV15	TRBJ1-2	CATSRVGSGVDYGYTF	TGTGCCACCAGCAGAGTTGGGTCAGGAGTGGACTATGGCTACACCTTC
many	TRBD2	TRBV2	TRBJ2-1	CASGGLAPAHEQFF	TGTGCCAGCGGCGGACTAGCCCCAGCCCATGAGCAGTTCTTC
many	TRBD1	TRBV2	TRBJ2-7	CASSEGQGTNERISSYEQYF	TGTGCCAGCAGTGAGGGACAGGGGACTAATGAAAGGATAAGCTCCTACGAGCAGTACTTC
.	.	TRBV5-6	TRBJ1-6	CASIQGATDNSPLHF	TGTGCCAGCATCCAAGGGGCTACAGATAATTCACCCCTCCACTTT
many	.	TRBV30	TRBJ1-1	CAWSAGTMNTEAFF	TGTGCCTGGAGTGCGGGGACCATGAACACTGAAGCTTTCTTT
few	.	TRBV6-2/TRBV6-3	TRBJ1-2	CASTTGSGYTF	TGTGCCAGCACGACAGGCAGTGGCTACACCTTC
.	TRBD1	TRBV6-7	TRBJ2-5	CASSQGDSIRETQYF	TGTGCCAGCAGTCAAGGGGACAGTATAAGGGAGACCCAGTACTTC
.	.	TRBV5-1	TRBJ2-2	CASSWAEDTGELFF	TGCGCCAGCAGCTGGGCTGAGGACACCGGGGAGCTGTTTTTT
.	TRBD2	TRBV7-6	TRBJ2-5	CASSLAGVAGAETQYF	TGTGCCAGCAGCTTAGCGGGTGTAGCGGGGGCGGAGACCCAGTACTTC
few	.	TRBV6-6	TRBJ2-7	CASSYSGFRVEQYF	TGTGCCAGCAGTTACTCGGGGTTCAGGGTCGAGCAGTACTTC
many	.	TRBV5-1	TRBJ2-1	CASSFPTSDEQFF	TGCGCCAGCAGCTTCCCTACCTCGGATGAGCAGTTCTTC
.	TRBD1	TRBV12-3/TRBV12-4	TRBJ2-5	CASSFQGAISETQYF	TGTGCCAGCAGTTTTCAGGGGGCGATATCGGAGACCCAGTACTTC
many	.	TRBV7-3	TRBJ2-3	CASSSNPADDTQYF	TGTGCCAGCAGCTCTAACCCTGCTGATGATACGCAGTATTTT
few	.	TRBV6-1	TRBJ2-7	CASNSEEIGDYEQYF	TGTGCCAGCAACTCTGAGGAAATCGGGGACTACGAGCAGTACTTC
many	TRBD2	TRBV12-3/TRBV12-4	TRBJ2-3	CASSFPLAGGTDTQYF	TGTGCCAGCAGTTTTCCCCTAGCGGGGGGCACAGATACGCAGTATTTT
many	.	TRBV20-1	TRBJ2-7	CSAIRGAGYEQYF	TGCAGTGCTATTCGGGGCGCTGGATACGAGCAGTACTTC
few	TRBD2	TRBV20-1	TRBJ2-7	CSARDPSGVEEQYF	TGCAGTGCTAGAGACCCTAGCGGGGTGGAGGAGCAGTACTTC
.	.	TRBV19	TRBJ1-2	CASSPPVLIWANYGYTF	TGTGCCAGTAGCCCCCCCGTTCTGATATGGGCTAACTATGGCTACACCTTC
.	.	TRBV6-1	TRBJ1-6	CASSSTRGDSPLHF	TGTGCCAGCAGTTCGACACGTGGGGATTCACCCCTCCACTTT
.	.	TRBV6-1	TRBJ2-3	CASSEMVSTDTQYF	TGTGCCAGCAGTGAAATGGTTAGCACAGATACGCAGTATTTT
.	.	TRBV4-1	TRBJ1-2	CASSQELRVNYGYTF	TGCGCCAGCAGCCAAGAACTCAGGGTTAACTATGGCTACACCTTC
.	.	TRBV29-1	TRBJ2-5	CSVSDKYQETQYF	TGCAGCGTGTCGGACAAGTACCAAGAGACCCAGTACTTC
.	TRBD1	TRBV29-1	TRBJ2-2	CSVEVTGGTGELFF	TGCAGCGTTGAAGTGACAGGGGGCACCGGGGAGCTGTTTTTT
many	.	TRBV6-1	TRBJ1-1	CASNMPRQGNTEAFF	TGTGCCAGCAACATGCCGCGGCAGGGGAACACTGAAGCTTTCTTT
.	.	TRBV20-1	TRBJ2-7	CSARDLVFKGAGEQYF	TGCAGTGCTAGAGATCTCGTATTTAAGGGGGCGGGAGAGCAGTACTTC
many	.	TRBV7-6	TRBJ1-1	CASSLAGVGNTEAFF	TGTGCCAGCAGCTTAGCGGGGGTTGGTAACACTGAAGCTTTCTTT
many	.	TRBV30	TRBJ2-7	CAWSNTLSGTREQYF	TGTGCCTGGAGTAATACCCTTTCCGGGACTCGCGAGCAGTACTTC
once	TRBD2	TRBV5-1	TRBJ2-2	CASSGGLAGGDRELFF	TGCGCCAGCAGCGGTGGACTAGCGGGGGGGGACCGGGAGCTGTTTTTT
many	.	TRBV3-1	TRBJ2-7	CASSYKDTRTSYEQYF	TGTGCCAGCAGCTATAAAGACACACGGACATCCTACGAGCAGTACTTC
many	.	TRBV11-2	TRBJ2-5	CASSLGGVLGETQYF	TGTGCCAGCAGCTTAGGGGGGGTCCTGGGAGAGACCCAGTACTTC
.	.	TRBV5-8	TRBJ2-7	CASSSGSSSSYEQYF	TGTGCCAGCAGCTCTGGTTCTTCCAGCTCCTACGAGCAGTACTTC
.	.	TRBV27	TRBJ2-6	CASSQTRGAGANVLTF	TGTGCCAGCAGTCAAACCCGTGGCGCTGGGGCCAACGTCCTGACTTTC
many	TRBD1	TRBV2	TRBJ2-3	CASRPGTGITDTQYF	TGTGCCAGCAGGCCCGGGACAGGGATAACAGATACGCAGTATTTT
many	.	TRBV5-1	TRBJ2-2	CASSLVSDPNTGELFF	TGCGCCAGCAGCTTGGTTTCAGACCCGAACACCGGGGAGCTGTTTTTT
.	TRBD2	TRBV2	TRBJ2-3	CASRGLAGGPPSTDTQYF	TGTGCCAGCAGAGGACTAGCGGGGGGGCCCCCAAGCACAGATACGCAGTATTTT
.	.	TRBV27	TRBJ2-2	CASTKQENTGELFF	TGTGCCAGCACCAAACAGGAGAACACCGGGGAGCTGTTTTTT
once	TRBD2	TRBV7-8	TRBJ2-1	CASSLARTSYNEQFF	TGTGCCAGCAGCTTAGCTAGGACTAGCTACAATGAGCAGTTCTTC
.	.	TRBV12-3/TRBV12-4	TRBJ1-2	CASRGGPQGGYTF	TGTGCCAGCAGAGGGGGGCCGCAGGGTGGCTACACCTTC
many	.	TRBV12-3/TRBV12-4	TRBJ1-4	CASSFRRRDEKLFF	TGTGCCAGCAGTTTTAGAAGGAGGGATGAAAAACTGTTTTTT
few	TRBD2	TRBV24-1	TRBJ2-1	CAIGTSRNEQFF	TGTGCCATAGGGACTAGCCGGAATGAGCAGTTCTTC
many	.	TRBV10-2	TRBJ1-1	CASSESELLQIQAFF	TGCGCCAGCAGTGAGTCCGAGCTTCTTCAGATTCAAGCTTTCTTT
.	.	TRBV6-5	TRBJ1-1	CASSYSGTQAFF	TGTGCCAGCAGTTACTCTGGCACCCAGGCTTTCTTT
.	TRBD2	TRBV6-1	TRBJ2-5	CASSEAQVAGGLEETQYF	TGTGCCAGCAGTGAAGCGCAAGTAGCGGGGGGGCTGGAAGAGACCCAGTACTTC
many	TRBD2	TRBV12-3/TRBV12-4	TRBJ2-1	CASTSSGVGNEQFF	TGTGCCAGCACCTCTAGCGGGGTAGGGAATGAGCAGTTCTTC
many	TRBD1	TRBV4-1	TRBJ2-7	CASSRETGFSYEQYF	TGCGCCAGCAGCCGAGAGACAGGGTTCTCCTACGAGCAGTACTTC
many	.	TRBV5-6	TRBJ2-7	CASSLIGHYEQYF	TGTGCCAGCAGCTTGATAGGTCACTACGAGCAGTACTTC
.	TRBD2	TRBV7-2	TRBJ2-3	CASSRGLAGGGSDTQYF	TGTGCCAGCAGCCGAGGACTAGCGGGAGGAGGTTCAGATACGCAGTATTTT
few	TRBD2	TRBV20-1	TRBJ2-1	CSARDTGGTSGGYNEQFF	TGCAGTGCTAGAGATACGGGCGGGACTAGCGGAGGCTACAATGAGCAGTTCTTC